The 8 T cell receptor beta chains below were found in one sample sequenced in a study of T cell clusters in autoimmune cytopenias. One tube held mixed TRB-A and TRB-B primer pools for touch-down PCR. TCRdb reprocessed the multiplex PCR reads and keeps a single row for each CDR3 protein, giving no DNA. Here the sample table reports thousands of distinct CDR3 sequences. Each sample's input was 250 ng genomic DNA, 30,000 to 45,000 genome equivalents. Sequencing input: peripheral blood. The receptor source for this set is a human donor with an autoimmune cytopenia or autoimmune hepatitis (not recorded which).

This clonotype is medium-sized by frequency. This chain joins TRBV20-1 and TRBJ2-3; as DNA is missing, the TRBD1 call by TCRdb cannot be tested. Germline V gene sequence: CDR1 DFQATT, CDR2 SNEGSKA (reference sequence). This CDR3 has 12 amino acids. The CDR3: CSARGGADTQYF.

By frequency, this clonotype is medium-sized. The rearrangement uses TRBV29-1 and TRBJ1-1. Germline V gene sequence: CDR1 SQVTM, CDR2 ANQGSEA. The CDR3 loop spans 14 amino acids. The CDR3 loop is CSVDRSALNTEAFF.

According to its frequency, this clonotype is medium-sized. The chain recombines TRBV20-1 with TRBJ2-7; no DNA is available, so the TRBD1 call from TCRdb remains unchecked. Germline CDR1 is DFQATT and CDR2 is SNEGSKA (reference sequence). The CDR3 covers 15 residues. This CDR3 reads CSARVTGTGGYEQYF.

By frequency, this clonotype registers medium-sized. The V call is TRBV6-5, the J call TRBJ1-3; no DNA is available, so the TRBD1 call from TCRdb remains unchecked. The CDR3 extends over 15 amino acids. Germline V lookup: CDR1 MNHEY, CDR2 SVGAGI. The CDR3 protein is CASQTGFPLGNTIYF.

This clonotype shows up as medium-sized by frequency. The gene calls are TRBV14 and TRBJ2-7; TCRdb proposes TRBD2, but this gene call is untestable without DNA. The CDR3 spans 17 residues. The germline V gene has CDR1 SGHDN and CDR2 FVKESK. CDR3 amino acids: CASSQERVELAGNEQYF.

This clonotype registers medium-sized (0.01 to 0.1%) by frequency. CDR3 sequence: CASRDRGAYEQYF. The chain couples TRBV27 to TRBJ2-7; the D call of TRBD1 rests on TCRdb alone, since no DNA is present to check it. Per the germline V gene, CDR1 is MNHEY and CDR2 is SMNVEV (reference sequence). The CDR3 is 13 amino acids.

This clonotype is labeled medium-sized based on frequency. The V call is TRBV19, the J call TRBJ2-7. Germline-derived CDR1 and CDR2 are LNHDA and SQIVND (reference sequence). The CDR3 runs 13 residues. Here the CDR3 reads CASSTDRSREQYF.

This clonotype is identified as medium-sized (0.01 to 0.1%) from frequency. V and J are TRBV20-1 and TRBJ2-1; no DNA is available, so the TRBD1 call from TCRdb remains unchecked. The germline V gene encodes CDR1 DFQATT and CDR2 SNEGSKA (reference sequence). CDR3 length: 16 residues. The CDR3 is CSARDLGTGVIYEQFF.